This T cell receptor beta chain is drawn from a study of blood T cell repertoires in COVID-19. About the research overall: PBMCs, B-cell-depleted T cells, or T cells were the source of the cDNA or gDNA that made up the material.

As originally analysed: Amplification of reference gene primers provided the estimated nucleated cell counts. Only in-frame clones appear in the TCRdb table, and some are missing; sequencing was by immunoSEQ multiplex PCR. V and J calls and clone size are those listed in that table; D and trimming were worked out from the DNA. The sample includes 40,000 to 55,000 clones, nearly 85% of them seen just once. The germline V gene encodes CDR1 SGHDT and CDR2 YYEEEE. V lost 4 bases and J lost 3; bases outside the gene matches: 10. The CDR3 is 17 amino acids. This receptor was identified in a man in his forties with acute or convalescent COVID-19. The V gene is TRBV5-6, the J gene TRBJ1-3, with 10 nucleotides matching TRBD1. Sequencing input: peripheral blood. DNA for the CDR3: TGTGCCAGCAGCGAGACAGGGGGCCGACCTCTTGGAAACACCATATATTTT. Amino acid sequence: CASSETGGRPLGNTIYF.